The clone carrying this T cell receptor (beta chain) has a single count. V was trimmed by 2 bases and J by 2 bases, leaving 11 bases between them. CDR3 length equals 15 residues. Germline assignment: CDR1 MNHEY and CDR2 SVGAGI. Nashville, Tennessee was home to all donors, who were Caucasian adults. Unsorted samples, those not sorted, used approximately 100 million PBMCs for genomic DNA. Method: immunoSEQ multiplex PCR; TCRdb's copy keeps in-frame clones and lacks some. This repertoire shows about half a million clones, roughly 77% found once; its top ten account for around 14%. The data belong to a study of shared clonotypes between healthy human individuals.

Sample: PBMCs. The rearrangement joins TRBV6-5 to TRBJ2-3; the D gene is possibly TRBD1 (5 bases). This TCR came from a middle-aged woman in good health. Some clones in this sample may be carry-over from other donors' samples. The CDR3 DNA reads TGTGCCAGCAGTTACAAAGGGGCTTCCACAGATACGCAGTATTTT. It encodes CASSYKGASTDTQYF.